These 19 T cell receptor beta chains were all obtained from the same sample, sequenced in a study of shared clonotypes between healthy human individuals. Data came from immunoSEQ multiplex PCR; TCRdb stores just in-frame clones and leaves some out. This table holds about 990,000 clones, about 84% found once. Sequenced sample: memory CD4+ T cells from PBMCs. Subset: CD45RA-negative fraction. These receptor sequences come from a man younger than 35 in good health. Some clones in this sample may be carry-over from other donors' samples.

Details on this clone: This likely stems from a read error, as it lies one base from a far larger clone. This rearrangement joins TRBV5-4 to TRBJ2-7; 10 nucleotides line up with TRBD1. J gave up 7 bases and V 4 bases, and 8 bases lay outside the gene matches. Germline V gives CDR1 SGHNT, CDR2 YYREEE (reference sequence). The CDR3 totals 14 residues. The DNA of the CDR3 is TGTGCCAGCAGCCTGGGACAGGGGACGGGTGAGCAGTACTTC. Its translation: CASSLGQGTGEQYF.

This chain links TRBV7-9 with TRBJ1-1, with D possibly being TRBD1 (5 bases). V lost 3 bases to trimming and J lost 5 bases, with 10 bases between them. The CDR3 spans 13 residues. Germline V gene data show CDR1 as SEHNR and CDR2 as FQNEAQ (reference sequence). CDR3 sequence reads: CASSLAGWTEAFF. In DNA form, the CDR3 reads TGTGCCAGCAGCTTGGCAGGGTGGACTGAAGCTTTCTTT. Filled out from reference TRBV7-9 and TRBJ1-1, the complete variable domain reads DTGVSQNPRHKITKRGQNVTFRCDPISEHNRLYWYRQTLGQGPEFLTYFQNEAQLEKSRLLSDRFSAERPKGSFSTLEIQRTEQGDSAMYLCASSLAGWTEAFFGQGTRLTVV.

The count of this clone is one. CDR3 bases: TGCGCCAGCAGCTTGGTTTCTAGCGGGAGCTTTTCTAATGAGCAGTTCTTC. Translation gives CASSLVSSGSFSNEQFF. The gene calls are TRBV5-1 and TRBJ2-1; TRBD2 matches at 10 bases. Trimming cost V 0 bases and J 7 bases; bases outside gene matches: 10. Germline V lookup: CDR1 SGHRS, CDR2 YFSETQ. This CDR3 comprises 17 residues.

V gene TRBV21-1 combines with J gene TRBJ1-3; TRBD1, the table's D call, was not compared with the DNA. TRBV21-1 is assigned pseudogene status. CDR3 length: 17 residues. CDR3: CASSTVRGRDSGNTIYF. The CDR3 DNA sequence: TGTGCCAGCAGCACCGTCCGCGGCAGGGACTCTGGAAACACCATATATTTT.

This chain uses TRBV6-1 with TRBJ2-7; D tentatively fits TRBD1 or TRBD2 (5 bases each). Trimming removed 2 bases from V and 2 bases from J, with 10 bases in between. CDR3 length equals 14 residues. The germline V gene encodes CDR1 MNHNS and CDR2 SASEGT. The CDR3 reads CASSENQGAYEQYF. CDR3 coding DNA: TGTGCCAGCAGTGAAAACCAGGGAGCCTACGAGCAGTACTTC.

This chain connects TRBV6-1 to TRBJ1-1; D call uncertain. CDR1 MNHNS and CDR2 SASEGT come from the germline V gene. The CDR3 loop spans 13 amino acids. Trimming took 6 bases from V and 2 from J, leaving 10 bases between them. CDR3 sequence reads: CASRTRKNTEAFF. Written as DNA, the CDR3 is TGTGCCAGCAGAACCAGAAAAAACACTGAAGCTTTCTTT.

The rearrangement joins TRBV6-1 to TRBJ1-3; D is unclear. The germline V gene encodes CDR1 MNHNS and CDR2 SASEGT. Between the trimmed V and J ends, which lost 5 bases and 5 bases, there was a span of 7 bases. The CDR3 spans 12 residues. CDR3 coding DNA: TGTGCCAGCAGTAAAGACAGAAACACCATATATTTT. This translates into CASSKDRNTIYF.

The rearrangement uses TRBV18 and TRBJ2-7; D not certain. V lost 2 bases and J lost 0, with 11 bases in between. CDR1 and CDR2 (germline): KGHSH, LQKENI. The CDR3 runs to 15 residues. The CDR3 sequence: CASSPTQVTSYEQYF. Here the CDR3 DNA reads TGTGCCAGCTCACCAACGCAGGTTACCTCCTACGAGCAGTACTTC.

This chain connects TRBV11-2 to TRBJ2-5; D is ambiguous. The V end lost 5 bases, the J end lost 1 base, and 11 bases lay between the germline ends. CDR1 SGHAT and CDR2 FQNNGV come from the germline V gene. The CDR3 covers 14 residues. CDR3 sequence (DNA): TGTGCCAGCAGCGCATACACGGTCCAAGAGACCCAGTACTTC. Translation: CASSAYTVQETQYF.

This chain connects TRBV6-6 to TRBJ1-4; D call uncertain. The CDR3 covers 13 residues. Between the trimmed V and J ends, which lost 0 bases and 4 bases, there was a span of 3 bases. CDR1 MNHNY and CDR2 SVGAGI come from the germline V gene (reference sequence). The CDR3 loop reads CASSYSSNEKLFF. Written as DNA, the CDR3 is TGTGCCAGCAGTTACTCAAGTAATGAAAAACTGTTTTTT.

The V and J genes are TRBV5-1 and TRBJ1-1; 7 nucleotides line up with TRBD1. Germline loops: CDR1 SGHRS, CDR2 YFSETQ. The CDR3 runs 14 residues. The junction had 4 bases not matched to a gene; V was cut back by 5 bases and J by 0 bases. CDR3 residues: CASRRQGVNTEAFF. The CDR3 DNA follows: TGCGCCAGCAGGAGGCAGGGGGTGAACACTGAAGCTTTCTTT.

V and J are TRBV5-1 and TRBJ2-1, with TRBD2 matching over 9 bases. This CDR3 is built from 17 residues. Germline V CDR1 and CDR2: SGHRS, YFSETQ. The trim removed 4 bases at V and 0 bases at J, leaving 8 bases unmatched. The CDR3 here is CASSGVAGASSYNEQFF. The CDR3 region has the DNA TGCGCCAGCAGCGGGGTAGCGGGAGCCTCCTCCTACAATGAGCAGTTCTTC.

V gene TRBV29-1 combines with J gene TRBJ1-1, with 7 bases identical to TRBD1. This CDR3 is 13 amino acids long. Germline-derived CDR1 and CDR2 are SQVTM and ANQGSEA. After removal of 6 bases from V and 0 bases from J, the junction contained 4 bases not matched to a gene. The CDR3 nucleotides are TGCAGCGTGAACAGGGGCTTGAACACTGAAGCTTTCTTT. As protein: CSVNRGLNTEAFF.

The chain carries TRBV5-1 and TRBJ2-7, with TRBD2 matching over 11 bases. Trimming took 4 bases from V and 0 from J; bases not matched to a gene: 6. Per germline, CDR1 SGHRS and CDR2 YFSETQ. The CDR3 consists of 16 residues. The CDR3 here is CASSPGGLAASYEQYF. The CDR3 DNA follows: TGCGCCAGCAGCCCTGGGGGACTAGCGGCCTCCTACGAGCAGTACTTC.

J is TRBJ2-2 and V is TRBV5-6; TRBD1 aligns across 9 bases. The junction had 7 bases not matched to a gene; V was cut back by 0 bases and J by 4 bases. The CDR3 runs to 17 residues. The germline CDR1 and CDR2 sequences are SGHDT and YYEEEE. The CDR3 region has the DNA TGTGCCAGCAGCTTGGTGGGGGAACAGGGGGCCACCGGGGAGCTGTTTTTT. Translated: CASSLVGEQGATGELFF.

The CDR3, as DNA: TGCAGCGTTGCGGAACAGGGGGCTGCCGGGGAGCTGTTTTTT. This sequence encodes CSVAEQGAAGELFF. The J gene is TRBJ2-2, the V gene TRBV29-1; 9 bases match TRBD1. Germline CDR1 and CDR2: SQVTM and ANQGSEA. The CDR3 has 14 residues. V gave up 4 bases and J gave up 6 bases; unmatched junction bases: 6.

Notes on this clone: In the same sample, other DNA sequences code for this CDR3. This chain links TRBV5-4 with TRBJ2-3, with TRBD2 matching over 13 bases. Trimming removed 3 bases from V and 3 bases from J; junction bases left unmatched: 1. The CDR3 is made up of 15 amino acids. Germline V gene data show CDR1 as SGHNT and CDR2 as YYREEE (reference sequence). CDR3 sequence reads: CASSSGLAGTDTQYF. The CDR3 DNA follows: TGTGCCAGCAGCTCGGGACTAGCGGGAACAGATACGCAGTATTTT.

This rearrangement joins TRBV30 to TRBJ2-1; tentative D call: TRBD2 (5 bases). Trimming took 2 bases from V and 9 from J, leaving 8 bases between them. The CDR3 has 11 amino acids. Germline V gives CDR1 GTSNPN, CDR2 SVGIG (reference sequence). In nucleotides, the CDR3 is TGTGCCTGGAGTTTGAGCGGTGAGCAGTTCTTC. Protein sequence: CAWSLSGEQFF.

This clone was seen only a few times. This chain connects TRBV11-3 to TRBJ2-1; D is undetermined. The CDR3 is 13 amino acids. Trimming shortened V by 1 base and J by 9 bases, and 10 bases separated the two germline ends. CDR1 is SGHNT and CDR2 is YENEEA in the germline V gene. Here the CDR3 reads CASSLVWSGEQFF. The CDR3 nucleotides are TGTGCCAGCAGCTTAGTGTGGTCGGGTGAGCAGTTCTTC.